Reported below is one T cell receptor beta chain. The entry originates in a study of shared T cell receptors in the human thymus. The method was immunoSEQ multiplex PCR; TCRdb's version includes in-frame clones alone and lacks a portion of them. The repertoire holds hundreds of thousands of clones, around 78% seen once, with about 0.013% in the top ten. Trimming stripped 9 bases from V and 6 bases from J, with 12 bases between. Germline-derived CDR1 and CDR2 are MNHEY and SMNVEV (reference sequence). The CDR3 contains 11 residues. The same data also contributed to another study, on human thymus T cells. That paper adds: Thymic material originated from resections removed in the course of corrective heart surgery. There were highly overlapping thymic repertoires among unrelated individuals, as related research reported.

This chain joins TRBV27 and TRBJ2-7; D perhaps matches TRBD1 (6 bases). Material for sequencing was thymocytes. This TCR derives from a boy under two years old with a congenital heart defect. DNA for the CDR3: TGTGCCAGTAGAACAGGGTCCGAGCAGTACTTC. Its protein product is CASRTGSEQYF.